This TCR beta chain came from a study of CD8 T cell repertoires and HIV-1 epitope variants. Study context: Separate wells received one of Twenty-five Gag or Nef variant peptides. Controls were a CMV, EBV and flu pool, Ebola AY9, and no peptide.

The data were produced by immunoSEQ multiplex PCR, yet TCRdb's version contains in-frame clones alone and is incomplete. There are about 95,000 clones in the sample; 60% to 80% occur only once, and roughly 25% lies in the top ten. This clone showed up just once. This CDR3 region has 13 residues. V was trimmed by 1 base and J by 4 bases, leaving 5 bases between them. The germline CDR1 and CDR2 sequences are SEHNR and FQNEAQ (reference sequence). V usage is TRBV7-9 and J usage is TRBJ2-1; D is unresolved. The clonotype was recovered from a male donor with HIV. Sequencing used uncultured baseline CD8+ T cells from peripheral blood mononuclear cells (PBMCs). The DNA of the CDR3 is TGTGCCAGCAGCTTAGGTCTTTACAATGAGCAGTTCTTC. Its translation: CASSLGLYNEQFF.